Below, 18 T cell receptor beta chains from the same sample are listed, as sequenced in a study of blood T cell repertoires in COVID-19. Data came from immunoSEQ multiplex PCR; TCRdb stores just in-frame clones and leaves some out. This sample has 250,000 to 350,000 clones; around four fifths occur once, and the top ten carry around 3.7%. Sample: peripheral blood. The receptors shown here come from a woman between 50 and 59 years old with active or convalescent COVID-19.

The chain carries TRBV28 and TRBJ1-2; D perhaps matches TRBD1 (6 bases). The germline V gene has CDR1 MDHEN and CDR2 SYDVKM. This CDR3 spans 14 amino acids. V lost 0 bases to trimming and J lost 4 bases, with 9 bases between them. The CDR3 DNA is TGTGCCAGCAGTTTATGGGACAGCCCCTATGGCTACACCTTC. The encoded protein is CASSLWDSPYGYTF.

The V and J genes are TRBV7-8 and TRBJ2-1; 9 positions match TRBD2. CDR3 length equals 16 residues. Germline assignment: CDR1 SGHVS and CDR2 FQNEAQ. Trimming at V came to 5 bases and at J to 7 bases, leaving 12 bases not matched to a gene. CDR3: CASSRGLARVGNEQFF. In nucleotides, the CDR3 is TGTGCCAGCAGCCGTGGACTAGCGAGAGTGGGGAATGAGCAGTTCTTC. The full variable domain, in which reference TRBV7-8 and TRBJ2-1 provide the parts outside the CDR3, is GAGVSQSPRYKVAKRGQDVALRCDPISGHVSLFWYQQALGQGPEFLTYFQNEAQLDKSGLPSDRFFAERPEGSVSTLKIQRTQQEDSAVYLCASSRGLARVGNEQFFGPGTRLTVL.

J is TRBJ2-1 and V is TRBV9; perhaps TRBD1 as D (6 bases). CDR1 is SGDLS, CDR2 YYNGEE, per germline. This CDR3 contains 15 residues. Between the trimmed V and J ends, which lost 0 bases and 8 bases, there was a span of 15 bases. The CDR3 nucleotides read TGTGCCAGCAGCGTAGTGGGGGCTACGACGGATGAGCAGTTCTTC. Residues: CASSVVGATTDEQFF. The whole variable domain, remainder taken from reference TRBV9 and TRBJ2-1, is DSGVTQTPKHLITATGQRVTLRCSPRSGDLSVYWYQQSLDQGLQFLIQYYNGEERAKGNILERFSAQQFPDLHSELNLSSLELGDSALYFCASSVVGATTDEQFFGPGTRLTVL.

V gene TRBV5-6 combines with J gene TRBJ2-7, with D maybe TRBD1 (6 bases). This CDR3 region has 15 residues. V was shortened by 0 bases and J by 3 bases, with 13 bases between the two germline ends. The germline V gene has CDR1 SGHDT and CDR2 YYEEEE. CDR3 DNA: TGTGCCAGCAGCTTGGGGTGGGGGCGGTTCTACGAGCAGTACTTC. It yields the protein CASSLGWGRFYEQYF.

Only one count was recorded for this clone. J is TRBJ2-7 and V is TRBV7-4, with D hard to call. In germline, CDR1 is SGHVT, CDR2 SQSDAQ. The CDR3 totals 12 residues. Between the trimmed V and J ends, which lost 2 bases and 6 bases, there was a span of 8 bases. CDR3 sequence: CASSLHQCEQYF. The DNA of the CDR3 is TGTGCCAGCAGCTTACATCAATGCGAGCAGTACTTC.

The DNA for the CDR3 is TGTGCCAGCAGGGGACGGGGAAGGGGGCACAATGAGCAGTTCTTC. It specifies CASRGRGRGHNEQFF. The chain has TRBV2 and TRBJ2-1, with 7 bases lining up with TRBD1. The CDR3 runs to 15 residues. CDR1 SNHLY and CDR2 FYNNEI come from the germline V gene. V was clipped by 6 bases and J by 5 bases; unmatched bases: 10.

The CDR3 loop is CASSWVGDRGAFF. CDR3 in DNA: TGCGCCAGCAGCTGGGTCGGGGACAGGGGTGCTTTCTTT. The V gene is TRBV5-1, the J gene TRBJ1-1; 10 positions match TRBD1. Germline values: CDR1 SGHRS, CDR2 YFSETQ. The CDR3 is 13 residues long. Germline trimming cut 3 bases from V and 11 bases from J; bases unmatched to any gene: 7.

The table lists this clone with a count of one. V is TRBV2 and J is TRBJ1-4, with D possibly being TRBD1 (5 bases). CDR3 length: 12 amino acids. Trimming cost V 5 bases and J 13 bases, with 14 bases left between them. Germline-derived CDR1 and CDR2 are SNHLY and FYNNEI. CDR3 residues: CASSLPQGRLFF. In DNA form, the CDR3 reads TGTGCCAGCAGTTTACCCCAGGGCAGACTGTTTTTT. The full variable domain, completed using reference TRBV2 and TRBJ1-4, is EPEVTQTPSHQVTQMGQEVILRCVPISNHLYFYWYRQILGQKVEFLVSFYNNEISEKSEIFDDQFSVERPDGSNFTLKIRSTKLEDSAMYFCASSLPQGRLFFGSGTQLSVL.

The chain carries TRBV29-1 and TRBJ2-5, with D possibly being TRBD1 (5 bases). The CDR3 covers 12 residues. Germline CDR1 reads SQVTM; CDR2 reads ANQGSEA. Trimming removed 7 bases from V and 0 bases from J, with 9 bases in between. Here the CDR3 reads CSAWTNQETQYF. DNA of the CDR3: TGCAGCGCATGGACAAACCAAGAGACCCAGTACTTC. Based on the CDR3 plus reference TRBV29-1 and TRBJ2-5, the full variable domain is SAVISQKPSRDICQRGTSLTIQCQVDSQVTMMFWYRQQPGQSLTLIATANQGSEATYESGFVIDKFPISRPNLTFSTLTVSNMSPEDSSIYLCSAWTNQETQYFGPGTRLLVL.

The chain links TRBV5-4 to TRBJ1-2; TRBD1 aligns across 7 bases. The trim removed 0 bases at V and 4 bases at J, leaving 9 bases unmatched. The CDR3 contains 16 residues. CDR1 and CDR2 (germline): SGHNT, YYREEE (reference sequence). The DNA for the CDR3 is TGTGCCAGCAGCTTGGCGAGACAGGGAAGAGGCTATGGCTACACCTTC. Translation: CASSLARQGRGYGYTF.

The chain links TRBV7-2 to TRBJ1-6; D gene ambiguous. Germline CDR1 reads SGHTA; CDR2 reads FQGNSA. Between the trimmed V and J ends, which lost 0 bases and 8 bases, there was a span of 11 bases. The CDR3 is 15 amino acids. For the CDR3, the DNA is TGTGCCAGCAGCTTAGCGCTGGGCGATTATTCACCCCTCCACTTT. It codes for CASSLALGDYSPLHF.

This clone was recorded only once. The chain uses TRBV5-1 and TRBJ2-3; 7 nucleotides line up with TRBD2. The J segment lost 2 bases and the V segment lost 4 bases, leaving 7 bases of the junction unmatched. Germline CDR1 and CDR2: SGHRS and YFSETQ. The CDR3 sequence is 15 residues long. The CDR3 is CASSPYLAATDTQYF. The CDR3 DNA reads TGCGCCAGCAGCCCGTACCTAGCGGCCACAGATACGCAGTATTTT.

The V call is TRBV18, the J call TRBJ2-5; weak D call: TRBD1 (6 bases). Germline V gene sequence: CDR1 KGHSH, CDR2 LQKENI. The CDR3 consists of 15 residues. The V end lost 3 bases, the J end lost 5 bases, and 16 bases lay between the germline ends. The CDR3 DNA follows: TGTGCCAGCTCACCCTTACAGGGTGGGGAGGAGACCCAGTACTTC. Translation: CASSPLQGGEETQYF.

This clone was counted between two and nine times. The chain is built from TRBV12-3 or TRBV12-4 and TRBJ2-7; D is unclear. This CDR3 region has 13 residues. With 3 bases removed from V and 2 bases from J, the gap between germline ends came to 8 bases. CDR3: CASSFRQAYEQYF. CDR3 DNA sequence: TGTGCCAGCAGTTTTCGCCAGGCCTACGAGCAGTACTTC.

The genes are TRBV12-3 or TRBV12-4 and TRBJ2-1; 12 bases fit TRBD2. The trim removed 6 bases at V and 16 bases at J, leaving 10 bases unmatched. The CDR3 sequence is 13 residues long. The CDR3 region has the DNA TGTGCCAGCAGCCGGGGACTAGCGGGTACGGGCTTCTTC. It translates to CASSRGLAGTGFF.

The chain joins TRBV11-2 to TRBJ1-2; weak D call: TRBD1 (5 bases). Per germline, CDR1 SGHAT and CDR2 FQNNGV. Between the trimmed V and J ends, which lost 1 base and 5 bases, there was a span of 8 bases. The CDR3 spans 13 residues. Here the CDR3 reads CASSLVGVYGYTF. Written as DNA, the CDR3 is TGTGCCAGCAGCTTAGTAGGGGTGTATGGCTACACCTTC.

This chain uses TRBV27 with TRBJ2-3, with a possible D match to TRBD2 (5 bases). Looked up from germline, CDR1 is MNHEY and CDR2 is SMNVEV (reference sequence). V was pared by 5 bases and J by 6 bases, with 21 bases between. The CDR3 sequence is 16 residues long. In DNA, the CDR3 is TGTGCCAGCAGTCCATCGGCCCACTATTCGGGGGATACGCAGTATTTT. The encoded protein is CASSPSAHYSGDTQYF.

J is TRBJ2-3 and V is TRBV18; tentative D call: TRBD1 (5 bases). The CDR3 contains 16 residues. Per the germline V gene, CDR1 is KGHSH and CDR2 is LQKENI. The ends were cut back, 5 bases at V and 0 bases at J, with 15 bases in the middle. The CDR3 nucleotides are TGTGCCAGCTCAGCCTCCAGACAGCCTAGCACAGATACGCAGTATTTT. This translates into CASSASRQPSTDTQYF.